This TCR beta chain originates from a study of shared clonotypes between healthy human individuals. Notes on the study in general: Generation probabilities were higher for clonotypes shared across all four sorted-subset donors than for unshared ones.

Generated by immunoSEQ multiplex PCR, the TCRdb table keeps only in-frame clones and is missing some. The sample consists of approximately 1.1 million clones, around 78% of them appearing once. Trimming removed 8 bases at V and 5 bases at J, with 17 bases between. This CDR3 is built from 14 residues. Germline lookup yields CDR1 SNHLY and CDR2 FYNNEI. Regarding this clone: The antigen is undetermined.

The sequenced sample consisted of memory CD4+ T cells from PBMCs. Sample subset: CD45RA-negative fraction. This clonotype was obtained from a man younger than 35 in good health. Some clones in this sample may be carry-over from other donors' samples. The chain employs TRBV2 and TRBJ2-3; tentatively, D is TRBD2 (6 bases). The CDR3 reads CASALGGTEDTQYF. The CDR3 nucleotides read TGTGCCAGCGCCCTGGGCGGGACGGAAGATACGCAGTATTTT.